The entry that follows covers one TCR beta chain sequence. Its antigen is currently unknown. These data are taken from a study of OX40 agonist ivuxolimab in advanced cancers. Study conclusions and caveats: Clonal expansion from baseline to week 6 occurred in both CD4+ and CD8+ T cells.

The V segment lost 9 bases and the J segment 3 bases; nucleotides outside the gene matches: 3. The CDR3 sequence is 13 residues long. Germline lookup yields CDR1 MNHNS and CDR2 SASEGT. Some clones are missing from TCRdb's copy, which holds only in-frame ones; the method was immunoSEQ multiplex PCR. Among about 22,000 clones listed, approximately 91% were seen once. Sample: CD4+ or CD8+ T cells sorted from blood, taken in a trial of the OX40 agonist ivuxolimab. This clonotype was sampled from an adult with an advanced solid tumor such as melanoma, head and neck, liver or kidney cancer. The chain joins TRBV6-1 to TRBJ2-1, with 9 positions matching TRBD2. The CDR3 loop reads CASRLADYNEQFF. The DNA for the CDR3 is TGTGCCAGTAGACTAGCGGACTACAATGAGCAGTTCTTC.